The rows below give T cell receptor beta chains drawn from one sample of a study of T cell responses to AZD1222 COVID-19 vaccine. The protocol was immunoSEQ multiplex PCR, while the TCRdb copy is restricted to in-frame clones and leaves out a portion. The sample lists about 110,000 clones, around 90% occurring once. The source material was peripheral blood, sampled on day 0 of AZD1222 vaccination. The receptors originated from an adult in good health. Each CDR3 is given with its conserved first and last residue. A D gene is named only where the DNA matches it firmly. Size is omitted from some rows. Given values are once, few, many or a class for expanded clones.

clone_size d_call j_call v_call cdr3_nt cdr3_aa
- - TRBJ2-7 TRBV6-5 TGTGCCAGCAGTTACTCGGGCCGGCCTAGCTCCTACGAGCAGTACTTC CASSYSGRPSSYEQYF
- TRBD1 TRBJ1-1 TRBV6-2/TRBV6-3 TGTGCCAGCAGTTACTCGGACAGGGCTGGGAACACTGAAGCTTTCTTT CASSYSDRAGNTEAFF
- TRBD2 TRBJ2-3 TRBV9 TGTGCCAGCAGCGTAGTAGGGACTAGCGGCACAGATACGCAGTATTTT CASSVVGTSGTDTQYF
- TRBD1 TRBJ1-1 TRBV3-1/TRBV3-2 TGTGCCAGCAGCCCGACGACGGGACAGCCGAACACTGAAGCTTTCTTT CASSPTTGQPNTEAFF
once - TRBJ1-5 TRBV4-2 TGTGCCAGCAGCCCGGACAGAGTCAGCAATCAGCCCCAGCATTTT CASSPDRVSNQPQHF
- - TRBJ1-2 TRBV7-2 TGTGCCAGCAGCTTAGGAGGCCAGAACCCGAACTATGGCTACACCTTC CASSLGGQNPNYGYTF
- TRBD1 TRBJ1-1 TRBV9 TGTGCCAGCAGCCCCAATCTGGGGACAGCTTACACTGAAGCTTTCTTT CASSPNLGTAYTEAFF
once - TRBJ1-1 TRBV24-1 TGTGCCACCAGACACACAATCAACACTGAAGCTTTCTTT CATRHTINTEAFF
- TRBD2 TRBJ2-1 TRBV7-9 TGTGCCAGCAGCCTCATTCCGACTAGCGGGTTATACAATGAGCAGTTCTTC CASSLIPTSGLYNEQFF
- - TRBJ1-1 TRBV21-1 TGTGCCAGCAGCAAAGGTACGGGGCCTGAAGCTTTCTTT CASSKGTGPEAFF
medium-sized - TRBJ2-6 TRBV9 TGTGCCAGCAGCGCCCGGGCAGGGGCCAACGTCCTGACTTTC CASSARAGANVLTF
once TRBD2 TRBJ2-3 TRBV29-1 TGCAGCGCTCCCTCGGGGGGAGGGGGCACAGATACGCAGTATTTT CSAPSGGGGTDTQYF
- - TRBJ1-1 TRBV5-1 TGCGCCAGCAGCACCCTGTCAGGAACTGAAGCTTTCTTT CASSTLSGTEAFF
- - TRBJ2-1 TRBV4-2 TGTGCCAGCGCAAGCGGGTCGCCCTTCAATGAGCAGTTCTTC CASASGSPFNEQFF
once - TRBJ1-6 TRBV5-4 TGTGCCAGCAGTCGGGGGGGGGTAGATTCACCCCTCCACTTT CASSRGGVDSPLHF
once - TRBJ2-2 TRBV5-1 TGCGCCAGCAGCCCCTTGGGTCGGGCGGAGACCGGGGAGCTGTTTTTT CASSPLGRAETGELFF
once - TRBJ1-2 TRBV7-2 TGTGCCAGCAGCTGGCCAGGAGCCTATGGCTACACCTTC CASSWPGAYGYTF
- TRBD1 TRBJ1-2 TRBV18 TGTGCCAGCTCATCCGGACAGGGTGTCTACACCTTC CASSSGQGVYTF
- - TRBJ1-2 TRBV11-2 TGTGCCAGCAGCCCGGTGGGGGGGGAGATAGGCTACACCTTC CASSPVGGEIGYTF
- - TRBJ2-5 TRBV5-1 TGCGCCAGCAGCAGGGACATTCTACAAGAGACCCAGTACTTC CASSRDILQETQYF
- - TRBJ1-5 TRBV5-1 TGCGCCAGCAGGCAGTCAGCAAATCAGCCCCAGCATTTT CASRQSANQPQHF
few - TRBJ1-1 TRBV19 TGTGCCAGTAGTATGGTGAGGGCAGGCACTGAAGCTTTCTTT CASSMVRAGTEAFF
- - TRBJ1-1 TRBV9 TGTGCCAGCAGCGTAGTTGAGTATATGAACACTGAAGCTTTCTTT CASSVVEYMNTEAFF
once TRBD1 TRBJ1-6 TRBV27 TGTGCCAGCAGTTCTCTCCAGGGGGCGGTATCACCCCTCCACTTT CASSSLQGAVSPLHF
- - TRBJ2-5 TRBV4-1 TGCGCCAGCAGCCAAGACAACGACCTACGGACCCAGTACTTC CASSQDNDLRTQYF
once - TRBJ1-2 TRBV28 TGTGCCAGCCACGGCAGGCTTAACTATGGCTACACCTTC CASHGRLNYGYTF
few - TRBJ2-7 TRBV7-6 TGTGCCAGCAGCCTAAGACAGGAGACCTACGAGCAGTACTTC CASSLRQETYEQYF
- - TRBJ2-3 TRBV7-8 TGTGCCAGCAGCCGACTCGGTATTTCTAGCACAGATACGCAGTATTTT CASSRLGISSTDTQYF
- TRBD1 TRBJ1-4 TRBV4-2 TGTGCCAGCACCCTGCTCCGGGGCAGGGGGCGATTAACGAGAGAGGCAGCTAATGAAAAACTGTTTTTT CASTLLRGRGRLTREAANEKLFF
- TRBD1 TRBJ1-6 TRBV4-2 TGTGCCAGCAGCCACACCAGGGGGCTGGCGAATTCACCCCTCCACTTT CASSHTRGLANSPLHF
- - TRBJ1-1 TRBV21-1 TGTGCCAGCAGCAAAGTAGGACAGGCGTATGGAGCTTTCTTT CASSKVGQAYGAFF
- - TRBJ2-7 TRBV11-2 TGTGCCAGCAGCTTAGTGGAGAGCTCCTACGAGCAGTACTTC CASSLVESSYEQYF
- TRBD2 TRBJ2-7 TRBV19 TGTGCCAGTAGCTACGTTGCGGGAGGGGGTTTCGAGCAGTACTTC CASSYVAGGGFEQYF
once - TRBJ2-3 TRBV9 TGTGCCAGCAGCGTACAGGGCCCCACAGATACGCAGTATTTT CASSVQGPTDTQYF
once - TRBJ1-1 TRBV5-1 TGCGCCAGCAGCGAGGGTTGGAGCACTGAAGCTTTCTTT CASSEGWSTEAFF
- TRBD2 TRBJ2-2 TRBV24-1 TGTGCCACCAGTGACTACCTCCGAGCGGGATTTACGAACACCGGGGAGCTGTTTTTT CATSDYLRAGFTNTGELFF
- - TRBJ2-2 TRBV18 TGTGCCAGCTCACCAGATGACACCGGGGAGCTGTTTTTT CASSPDDTGELFF
- - TRBJ2-2 TRBV19 TGTGCCAGCGCGGGACTTTATGACACCGGGGAGCTGTTTTTT CASAGLYDTGELFF
- - TRBJ1-4 TRBV12-3/TRBV12-4 TGTGCCAGCAGGGGCGTGATAGGTGAAAAACTGTTTTTT CASRGVIGEKLFF
- TRBD1 TRBJ1-1 TRBV29-1 TGCAGCGGCAACAGGGGAGACACTGAAGCTTTCTTT CSGNRGDTEAFF
- TRBD2 TRBJ2-1 TRBV6-5 TGTGCCAGCAGCCTCCTAGCGGCCGCCTACAATGAGCAGTTCTTC CASSLLAAAYNEQFF
once TRBD1 TRBJ1-2 TRBV6-5 TGTGCCAGCAGTACCGGACAGGGGACCGGCTACACCTTC CASSTGQGTGYTF